This T cell receptor (beta chain) was sequenced in a study of T-cell reconstitution after alpha-beta-depleted transplantation in children. As it was prepared, the TCRbeta library received unique molecular identifiers. TCRdb re-called the PCR reads through MiXCR, storing one row per CDR3 protein. This table has 800,000 to 1,000,000 distinct CDR3 sequences, 25% to 35% appearing once. The CDR3 sequence is 16 residues long. Looked up from germline, CDR1 is LGHDT and CDR2 is YNNKEL (reference sequence). V was pared by 2 bases and J by 6 bases, with 7 bases of the junction left unmatched. This receptor was taken from a boy in the first two years of life who had a stem cell transplant for SCID, so the T cells may come from the graft donor. J is TRBJ2-1 and V is TRBV3-1, with 10 bases that match TRBD1. The source material was PBMCs, mostly from graft donor cells, sampled 360 days after TCRalphabeta/CD19-depleted stem cell transplant. CDR3 region: CASSQHGTGVFNEQFF. CDR3 bases: TGTGCCAGCAGCCAACACGGGACAGGGGTTTTCAATGAGCAGTTCTTC.